Given below is one T cell receptor beta chain in context. The data stem from a study of T cell repertoires in cytomegalovirus infection. Germline V lookup: CDR1 SGHTA, CDR2 FQGTGA. J lost 2 bases, V lost 8 bases, and 8 bases had no gene match. The CDR3 contains 15 residues. MiXCR, run by TCRdb on the reads, gives a single entry per CDR3 protein. This table holds 310,000 or so distinct CDR3 sequences, roughly 23% found once. The receptor comes from a human donor in good health (CMV status not recorded). Some clones in this sample may be carry-over from other donors' samples. The sequencing sample was made of PBMCs. The V gene is TRBV7-3, the J gene TRBJ2-2, with TRBD2 matching 7 bases. The CDR3 sequence: CASGEGPVNTGELFF. The CDR3 nucleotides read TGTGCCAGCGGGGAGGGTCCGGTAAACACCGGGGAGCTGTTTTTT.